The entry that follows covers one T cell receptor (beta chain) sequence. Its target is not known. This sample was included in a study of OX40 agonist ivuxolimab in advanced cancers. Across the whole study: An agonistic human IgG2 monoclonal antibody against OX40 (CD134) was given.

Overall study findings and caveats: The specificity for antigen of the expanded peripheral T cells was not determined. There was clonal expansion of CD4+ and CD8+ blood T cells by week 6 at 0.1 to 3.0 mg/kg.

The study sampled blood at baseline, cycle 4 day 1, and cycle 7 day 1. Repertoires were generated with immunoSEQ multiplex PCR, while TCRdb's copy carries only in-frame clones and drops some. Seen here are about 20,000 clones, around nine tenths observed once, and the top ten hold 50% to 65%. The V gene's germline CDR1 is GTSNPN and CDR2 SVGIG (reference sequence). This CDR3 has 13 amino acids. V was pared by 2 bases and J by 3 bases, with 8 bases between. Sequences were derived from CD4+ or CD8+ T cells sorted from blood, sampled in a trial of the OX40 agonist ivuxolimab. This TCR was recovered from an adult with an advanced solid tumor such as melanoma, head and neck, liver or kidney cancer. The gene calls are TRBV30 and TRBJ1-5; D not resolved. The CDR3 nucleotides read TGTGCCTGGAGTTCCGAGCCCAATCAGCCCCAGCATTTT. Protein sequence: CAWSSEPNQPQHF.